Here is one TCR beta chain with its context. Germline V CDR1 and CDR2: SNHLY, FYNNEI. The CDR3 covers 16 residues. V was pared by 5 bases and J by 7 bases, with 21 bases between. The sample is drawn from a study of T cells in localized non-small cell lung cancer. Assay: immunoSEQ multiplex PCR; the TCRdb copy retains only in-frame clones and omits some. Of 8,500 to 10,000 clones in the sample, around 91% were seen once. The rearrangement joins TRBV2 to TRBJ2-1; D might be TRBD1 or TRBD2, each matching 5 bases. This clonotype was obtained from a male donor aged 60 or over with stage III squamous cell lung carcinoma. The specimen comprised peripheral blood, sampled before any cancer treatment. CDR3 region: CASSPTRGPGSNEQFF. The CDR3 DNA is TGTGCCAGCAGTCCCACGAGGGGCCCGGGCAGTAATGAGCAGTTCTTC.